This T cell receptor beta chain was observed in a study of blood T cell repertoires in COVID-19. Trimming removed 2 bases at V and 6 bases at J, with 15 bases between. This CDR3 has 15 amino acids. CDR1 is SGHNT, CDR2 YYREEE, per germline (reference sequence). Participant ages covered about 18 to 100 years across approximately 25 US areas. Participants were placed into cohorts based on the clinical history they reported. Per the original data handling: Amplification from reference gene primers served as the basis for estimated nucleated cell counts. TCRdb keeps only in-frame clones here, not all; method: immunoSEQ multiplex PCR. The DNA was the basis for D and trimming; V, J and clone size are from that table. The sample lists hundreds of thousands of clones; approximately 87% were seen once.

Sequenced sample: PBMCs or T cells enriched from blood (not recorded which). The rearrangement links TRBV5-4 to TRBJ2-1, with no clear D. The TCR was taken from a woman in her forties or fifties in a cohort exposed to, infected with or recovered from COVID-19 (not recorded which). The CDR3 region has the DNA TGTGCCAGCAGCTTTAGTGATCCCAAGCTCAATGAGCAGTTCTTC. Protein sequence: CASSFSDPKLNEQFF.